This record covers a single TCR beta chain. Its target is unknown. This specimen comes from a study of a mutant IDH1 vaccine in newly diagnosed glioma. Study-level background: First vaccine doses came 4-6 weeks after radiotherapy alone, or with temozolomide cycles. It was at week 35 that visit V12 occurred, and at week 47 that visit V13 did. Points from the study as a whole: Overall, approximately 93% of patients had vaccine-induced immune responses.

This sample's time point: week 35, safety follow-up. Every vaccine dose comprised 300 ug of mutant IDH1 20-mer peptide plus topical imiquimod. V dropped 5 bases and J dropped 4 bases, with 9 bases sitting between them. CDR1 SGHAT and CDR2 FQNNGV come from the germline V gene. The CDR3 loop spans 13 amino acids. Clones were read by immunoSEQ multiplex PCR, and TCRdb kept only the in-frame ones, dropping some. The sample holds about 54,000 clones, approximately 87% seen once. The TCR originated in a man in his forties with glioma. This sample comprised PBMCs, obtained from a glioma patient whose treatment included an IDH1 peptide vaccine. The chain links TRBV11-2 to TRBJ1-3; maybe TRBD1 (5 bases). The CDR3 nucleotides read TGTGCCAGCAGCCTCGGGGGGGGAAACACCATATATTTT. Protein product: CASSLGGGNTIYF.